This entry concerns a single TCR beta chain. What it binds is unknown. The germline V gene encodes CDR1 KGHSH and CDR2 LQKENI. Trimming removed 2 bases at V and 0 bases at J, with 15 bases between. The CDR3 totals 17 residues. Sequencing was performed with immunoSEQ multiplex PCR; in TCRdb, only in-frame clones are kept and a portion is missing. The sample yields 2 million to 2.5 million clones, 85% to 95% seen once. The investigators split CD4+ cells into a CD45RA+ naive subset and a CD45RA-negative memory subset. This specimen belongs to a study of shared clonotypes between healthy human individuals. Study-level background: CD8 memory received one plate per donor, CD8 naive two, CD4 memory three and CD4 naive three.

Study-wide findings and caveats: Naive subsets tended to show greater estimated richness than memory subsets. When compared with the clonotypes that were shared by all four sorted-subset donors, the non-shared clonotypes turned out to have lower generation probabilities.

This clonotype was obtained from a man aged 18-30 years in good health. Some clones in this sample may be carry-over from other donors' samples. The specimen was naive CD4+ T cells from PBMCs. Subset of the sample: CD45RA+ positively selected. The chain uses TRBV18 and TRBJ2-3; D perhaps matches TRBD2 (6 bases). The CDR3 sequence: CASSPRSLAMSTDTQYF. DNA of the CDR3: TGTGCCAGCTCACCAAGAAGCCTAGCGATGAGCACAGATACGCAGTATTTT. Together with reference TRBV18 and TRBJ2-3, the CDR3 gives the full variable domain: NAGVMQNPRHLVRRRGQEARLRCSPMKGHSHVYWYRQLPEEGLKFMVYLQKENIIDESGMPKERFSAEFPKEGPSILRIQQVVRGDSAAYFCASSPRSLAMSTDTQYFGPGTRLTVL.